Listed here is a single TCR beta chain. This sample stems from a study of blood T cell repertoires in COVID-19. The method was immunoSEQ multiplex PCR; TCRdb's version includes in-frame clones alone and lacks a portion of them. Here the sample spans 220,000 or so clones, around 85% being singletons. Assignments of participants to cohorts depended upon their own reported clinical history. The receptor comes from a woman aged 40 to 55 with acute COVID-19. The material sequenced was PBMCs or T cells enriched from blood (not recorded which).

This CDR3 is CASSRTRRGDEQYF. The CDR3 DNA is TGTGCCAGCAGCAGGACCCGACGGGGGGACGAGCAGTACTTC. The chain combines TRBV6-5 with TRBJ2-7; 7 bases fit TRBD2. The CDR3 runs 14 residues. V shed 6 bases and J 5 bases; nucleotides not matched to a gene: 10. From germline, CDR1 is MNHEY and CDR2 SVGAGI.